The 10 T cell receptor beta chains below all came from one sample that was sequenced in a study of cytomegalovirus exposure and HLA in healthy donors. The PCR was carried out with 60 Vbeta primers and 13 Jbeta primers. The repertoire was sequenced with immunoSEQ multiplex PCR; TCRdb's copy has only in-frame clones and lacks some. The sample carries under 200,000 clones, about 82% recorded once. The sequencing sample was made of PBMCs. These receptors were obtained from a female donor in good health and CMV-seronegative.

The chain uses TRBV30 and TRBJ2-7; TRBD2 matches 7 bases. Germline assignment: CDR1 GTSNPN and CDR2 SVGIG (reference sequence). The CDR3 has 13 amino acids. The J segment lost 6 bases and the V segment lost 2 bases, leaving 7 bases of the junction unmatched. DNA for the CDR3: TGTGCCTGGAGTAGTCAAGCGGGGTTCGAGCAGTACTTC. Amino acids: CAWSSQAGFEQYF.

The chain has TRBV9 and TRBJ2-3; 16 bases are shared with TRBD2. The CDR3 has 16 residues. V dropped 3 bases and J dropped 6; count of bases not matched to a gene: 4. Germline values: CDR1 SGDLS, CDR2 YYNGEE. The chain's CDR3 is CASSAGTSGGADTQYF. Here the CDR3 DNA reads TGTGCCAGCAGCGCCGGGACTAGCGGGGGGGCTGATACGCAGTATTTT.

The rearrangement uses TRBV5-5 and TRBJ2-4; no firm D call. The CDR3 is 14 amino acids. V was clipped by 0 bases and J by 5 bases, with 9 bases between them. Germline V CDR1 and CDR2: SGHKS, YYEKEE (reference sequence). Here the CDR3 DNA reads TGTGCCAGCAGCTTGGTAGGAGAGGAAAACATTCAGTACTTC. Translated, it gives CASSLVGEENIQYF.

For the CDR3, the DNA is TGTGCCAGCAGTTTTAGGTTTTCTTTGCAGACATGGGCGTTAGAAAAACTGTTTTTT. This codes for CASSFRFSLQTWALEKLFF. This chain connects TRBV28 to TRBJ1-4, with D uncertain. Germline lookup yields CDR1 MDHEN and CDR2 SYDVKM. CDR3 length equals 19 residues. V lost 3 bases to trimming and J lost 8 bases, with 28 bases between them.

This clone was observed once. V is TRBV9 and J is TRBJ2-3, with TRBD2 as a possible D gene (5 bases). Germline lookup yields CDR1 SGDLS and CDR2 YYNGEE. This CDR3 region has 16 residues. V lost 0 bases, J lost 7 bases, and 18 bases lay in between. The CDR3 sequence: CASSVAPSEGLNTQYF. The CDR3 DNA follows: TGTGCCAGCAGCGTAGCCCCTAGTGAGGGCCTAAATACGCAGTATTTT.

The chain uses TRBV27 and TRBJ2-5; possible D gene TRBD2, 7 bases. The germline V gene has CDR1 MNHEY and CDR2 SMNVEV (reference sequence). This CDR3 spans 17 amino acids. V was clipped by 7 bases and J by 4 bases, with 25 bases between them. The CDR3 bases are TGTGCCAGCACCATGGTCGGTGGGGGGGCCATTAGAGAGACCCAGTACTTC. Its translation is CASTMVGGGAIRETQYF.

The genes are TRBV7-9 and TRBJ2-3, with D perhaps matching TRBD1 (5 bases). This CDR3 comprises 16 residues. The ends were cut back, 2 bases at V and 3 bases at J, with 15 bases in the middle. Germline V CDR1 and CDR2: SEHNR, FQNEAQ (reference sequence). DNA for the CDR3: TGTGCCAGCAGCTTACAGGCCAGGGTTGAAACAGATACGCAGTATTTT. Translation gives CASSLQARVETDTQYF.

The genes are TRBV9 and TRBJ1-2; D ambiguous. The CDR3 totals 14 residues. Germline CDR1 is SGDLS and CDR2 is YYNGEE. The V end lost 3 bases, the J end lost 3 bases, and 12 bases lay between the germline ends. In DNA form, the CDR3 reads TGTGCCAGCAGCGGGGCTTCGGGGTACTATGGCTACACCTTC. Protein product: CASSGASGYYGYTF.

The chain couples TRBV6-6 to TRBJ2-7, with no clear D. Germline V lookup: CDR1 MNHNY, CDR2 SVGAGI (reference sequence). The CDR3 consists of 14 residues. V lost 6 bases and J 9 bases, leaving 21 bases between the germline ends. CDR3 bases: TGTGCCAGCAGCGCTCCTGGTGCTACGTTCGGGCAGTACTTC. This encodes CASSAPGATFGQYF.

The count of this clone is one. The chain is built from TRBV6-1 and TRBJ2-7, with no clear D. The CDR3 is made up of 15 amino acids. Trimming shortened V by 11 bases and J by 0 bases, and 20 bases separated the two germline ends. Germline-derived CDR1 and CDR2 are MNHNS and SASEGT. The CDR3 region is CAVNPPLGGSYEQYF. The CDR3 nucleotides are TGTGCCGTCAACCCTCCCCTAGGTGGCTCCTACGAGCAGTACTTC.